A single sample gave rise to the 5 T cell receptor beta chains below, sequenced in a study of blood T cell repertoires in COVID-19. Data came from immunoSEQ multiplex PCR; TCRdb stores just in-frame clones and leaves some out. Of 180,000 or so clones listed, 89% are singletons. Sequenced sample: PBMCs or T cells enriched from blood (not recorded which). The origin of the receptors is a woman in her thirties or forties with acute COVID-19.

The chain has TRBV24-1 and TRBJ1-4; TRBD1 agrees at 7 bases. The germline V gene has CDR1 KGHDR and CDR2 SFDVKD. Trimming cost V 4 bases and J 6 bases; bases outside gene matches: 13. The CDR3 runs 17 residues. In DNA, the CDR3 is TGTGCCACCAGTGACCCTAACGCCGGGACAGAAGATGAAAAACTGTTTTTT. Protein product: CATSDPNAGTEDEKLFF.

This clone was detected only once. Additional DNA sequences in this sample encode the identical CDR3. The rearrangement links TRBV5-1 to TRBJ2-1, with 9 bases identical to TRBD2. The junction had 5 bases not matched to a gene; V was cut back by 0 bases and J by 7 bases. This CDR3 is 15 amino acids long. Germline CDR1 reads SGHRS; CDR2 reads YFSETQ. The CDR3 DNA is TGCGCCAGCAGCTTGGCGGCGGGGGGGCCAAATGAGCAGTTCTTC. Its translation: CASSLAAGGPNEQFF.

V and J are TRBV2 and TRBJ2-6, with unresolved D. Germline V lookup: CDR1 SNHLY, CDR2 FYNNEI. CDR3 length: 16 amino acids. V lost 0 bases and J 4 bases, leaving 10 bases between the germline ends. CDR3 in amino acids: CASSEAILAGANVLTF. The DNA of the CDR3 is TGTGCCAGCAGTGAAGCGATATTAGCCGGGGCCAACGTCCTGACTTTC.

This clone was seen only once. The chain couples TRBV27 to TRBJ2-1, with 8 bases matching TRBD2. The CDR3 has 10 amino acids. Germline CDR1 and CDR2: MNHEY and SMNVEV (reference sequence). V gave up 8 bases and J gave up 14 bases; unmatched junction bases: 5. CDR3 coding DNA: TGTGCCAGCGGACCGGGACTAGAGTTCTTC. Protein: CASGPGLEFF.

This clone has just one count. The J gene is TRBJ2-5, the V gene TRBV19; 9 positions agree with TRBD1. The junction had 10 bases not matched to a gene; V was cut back by 7 bases and J by 4 bases. There are 15 residues in the CDR3. Germline loops: CDR1 LNHDA, CDR2 SQIVND (reference sequence). The chain's CDR3 is CASTATGGAGETQYF. In nucleotides, the CDR3 is TGTGCCAGTACGGCTACAGGGGGCGCAGGAGAGACCCAGTACTTC.